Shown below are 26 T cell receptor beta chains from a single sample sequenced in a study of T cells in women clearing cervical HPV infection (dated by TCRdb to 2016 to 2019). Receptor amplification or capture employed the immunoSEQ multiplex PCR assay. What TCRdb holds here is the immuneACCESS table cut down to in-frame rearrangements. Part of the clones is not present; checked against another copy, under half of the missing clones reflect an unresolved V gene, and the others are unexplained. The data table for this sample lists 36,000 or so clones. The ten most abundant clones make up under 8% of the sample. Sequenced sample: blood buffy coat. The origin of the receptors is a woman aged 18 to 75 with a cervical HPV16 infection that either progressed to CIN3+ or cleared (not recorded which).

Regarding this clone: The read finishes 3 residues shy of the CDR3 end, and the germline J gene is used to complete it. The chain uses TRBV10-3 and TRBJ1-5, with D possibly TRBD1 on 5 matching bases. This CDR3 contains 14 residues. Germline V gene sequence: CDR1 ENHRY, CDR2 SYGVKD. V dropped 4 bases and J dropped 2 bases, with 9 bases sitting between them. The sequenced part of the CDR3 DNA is TGTGCCATCAGTGCAATAGGGGGCAATCAGCCC. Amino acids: CAISAIGGNQP. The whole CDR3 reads CAISAIGGNQPQHF.

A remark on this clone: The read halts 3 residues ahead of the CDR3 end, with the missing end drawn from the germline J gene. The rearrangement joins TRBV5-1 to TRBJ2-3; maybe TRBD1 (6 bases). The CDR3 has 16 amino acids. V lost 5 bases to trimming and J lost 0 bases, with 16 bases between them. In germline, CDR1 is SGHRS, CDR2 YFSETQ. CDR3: CASSIPGAASTDTQYF. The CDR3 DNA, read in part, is TGCGCCAGCAGTATCCCAGGGGCGGCGAGCACAGATACG.

CDR3 sequence: CASSLDAPGQGYEQYF. The sequenced part of the CDR3 DNA is TGCGCCAGCAGCTTGGATGCTCCGGGACAGGGTTACGAG. The chain recombines TRBV5-1 with TRBJ2-7, with 9 bases aligning to TRBD1. The read comes to an end 3 residues before the CDR3 does, leaving the germline J gene to fill in the end. The length of the CDR3 is 16 residues. Unmatched junction bases numbered 8, after V lost 0 bases and J lost 4 bases. In germline, CDR1 is SGHRS, CDR2 YFSETQ.

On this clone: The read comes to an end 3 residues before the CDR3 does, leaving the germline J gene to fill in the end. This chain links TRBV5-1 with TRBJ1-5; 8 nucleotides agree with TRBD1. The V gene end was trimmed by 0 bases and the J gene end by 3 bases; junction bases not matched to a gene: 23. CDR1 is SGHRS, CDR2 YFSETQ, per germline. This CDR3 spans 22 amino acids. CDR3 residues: CASSLVESHETGEGFINQPQHF. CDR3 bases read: TGCGCCAGCAGCTTGGTCGAATCTCACGAGACAGGGGAAGGTTTTATCAATCAGCCC. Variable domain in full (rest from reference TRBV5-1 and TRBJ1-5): KAGVTQTPRYLIKTRGQQVTLSCSPISGHRSVSWYQQTPGQGLQFLFEYFSETQRNKGNFPGRFSGRQFSNSRSEMNVSTLELGDSALYLCASSLVESHETGEGFINQPQHFGDGTRLSIL.

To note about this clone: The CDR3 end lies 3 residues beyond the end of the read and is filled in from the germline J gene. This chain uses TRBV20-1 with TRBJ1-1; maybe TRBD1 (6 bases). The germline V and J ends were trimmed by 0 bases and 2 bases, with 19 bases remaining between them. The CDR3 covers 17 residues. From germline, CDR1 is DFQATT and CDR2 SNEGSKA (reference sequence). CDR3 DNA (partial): TGCAGTGCTAGAGATCGGTCGGGCCGCAGGGGTAACACTGAA. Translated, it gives CSARDRSGRRGNTE. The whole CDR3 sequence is CSARDRSGRRGNTEAFF.

The CDR3: CSAKGDLDRGGYTF. CDR3 DNA, as far as it was read: TGCAGTGCTAAAGGGGACTTGGACAGGGGTGGC. The genes are TRBV20-1 and TRBJ1-2; 9 nucleotides line up with TRBD1. The observed sequence ends 3 residues before the CDR3 terminus, with the missing tail filled in from the germline J gene. V lost 4 bases, J lost 7 bases, and 10 bases stayed unmatched. This CDR3 comprises 14 residues. Germline values: CDR1 DFQATT, CDR2 SNEGSKA (reference sequence).

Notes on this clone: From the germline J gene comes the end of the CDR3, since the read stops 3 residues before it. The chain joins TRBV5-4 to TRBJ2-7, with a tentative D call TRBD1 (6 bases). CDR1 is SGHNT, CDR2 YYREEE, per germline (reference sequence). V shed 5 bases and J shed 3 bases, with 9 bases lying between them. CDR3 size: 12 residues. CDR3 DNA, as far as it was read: TGTGCCAGCAGTAAGACAGGCTACGAG. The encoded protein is CASSKTGYE. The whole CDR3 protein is CASSKTGYEQYF. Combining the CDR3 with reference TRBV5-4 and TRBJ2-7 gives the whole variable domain ETGVTQSPTHLIKTRGQQVTLRCSSQSGHNTVSWYQQALGQGPQFIFQYYREEENGRGNFPPRFSGLQFPNYSSELNVNALELDDSALYLCASSKTGYEQYFGPGTRLTVT.

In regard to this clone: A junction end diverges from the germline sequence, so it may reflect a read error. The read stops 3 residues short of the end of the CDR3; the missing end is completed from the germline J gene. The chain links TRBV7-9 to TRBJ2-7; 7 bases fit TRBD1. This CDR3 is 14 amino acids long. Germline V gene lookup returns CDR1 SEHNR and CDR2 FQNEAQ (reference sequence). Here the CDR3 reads CSSSFTGTAYEQYF. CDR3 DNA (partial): TGTTCCAGCAGCTTTACCGGGACAGCTTACGAG.

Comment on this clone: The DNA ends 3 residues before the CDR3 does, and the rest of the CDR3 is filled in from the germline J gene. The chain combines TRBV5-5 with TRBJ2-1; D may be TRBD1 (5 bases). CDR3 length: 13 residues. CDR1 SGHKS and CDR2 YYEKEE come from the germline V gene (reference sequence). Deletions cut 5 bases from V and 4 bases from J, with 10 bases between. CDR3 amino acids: CASRAAGYNEQFF. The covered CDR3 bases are TGTGCCAGCAGGGCAGCAGGGTACAATGAG.

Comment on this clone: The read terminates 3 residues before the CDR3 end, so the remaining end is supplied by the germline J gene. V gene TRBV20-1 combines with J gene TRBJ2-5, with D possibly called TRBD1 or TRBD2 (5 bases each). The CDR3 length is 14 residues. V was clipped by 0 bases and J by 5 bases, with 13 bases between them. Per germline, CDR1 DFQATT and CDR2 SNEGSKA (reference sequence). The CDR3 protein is CSARDPEGSETQYF. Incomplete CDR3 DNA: TGCAGTGCTAGAGATCCTGAGGGGTCTGAGACC.

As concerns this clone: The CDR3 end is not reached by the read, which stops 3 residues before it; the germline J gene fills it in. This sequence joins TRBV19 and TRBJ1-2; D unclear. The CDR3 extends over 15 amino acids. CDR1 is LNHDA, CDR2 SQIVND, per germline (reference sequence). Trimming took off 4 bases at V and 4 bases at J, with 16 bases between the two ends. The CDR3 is CASSTRSAGSYGYTF. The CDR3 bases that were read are TGTGCCAGTAGTACACGATCGGCGGGGAGCTATGGC.

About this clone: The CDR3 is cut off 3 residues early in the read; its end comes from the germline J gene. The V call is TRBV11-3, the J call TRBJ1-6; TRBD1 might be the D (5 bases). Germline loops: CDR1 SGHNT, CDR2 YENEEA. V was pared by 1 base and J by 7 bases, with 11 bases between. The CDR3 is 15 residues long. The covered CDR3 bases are TGTGCCAGCAGCTTAGGGGCGGGGGAGAATTCACCC. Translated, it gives CASSLGAGENSP. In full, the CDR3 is CASSLGAGENSPLHF.

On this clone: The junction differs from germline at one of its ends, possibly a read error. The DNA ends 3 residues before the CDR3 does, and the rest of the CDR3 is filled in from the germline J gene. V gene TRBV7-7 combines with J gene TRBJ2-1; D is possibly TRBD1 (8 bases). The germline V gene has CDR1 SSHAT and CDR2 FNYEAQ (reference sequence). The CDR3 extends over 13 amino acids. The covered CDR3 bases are TGTGCTAGCAGCACACAGGGGGGGAATGAG. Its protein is CASSTQGGNE. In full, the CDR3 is CASSTQGGNEQFF.

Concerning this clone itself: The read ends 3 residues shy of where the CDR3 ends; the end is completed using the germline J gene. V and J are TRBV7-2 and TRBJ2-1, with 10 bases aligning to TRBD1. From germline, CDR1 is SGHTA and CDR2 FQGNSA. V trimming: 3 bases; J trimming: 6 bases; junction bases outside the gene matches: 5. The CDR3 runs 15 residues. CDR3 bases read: TGTGCCAGCAGCTTCCGGGACAGGGGAAGCAATGAG. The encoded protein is CASSFRDRGSNE. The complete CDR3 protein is CASSFRDRGSNEQFF.

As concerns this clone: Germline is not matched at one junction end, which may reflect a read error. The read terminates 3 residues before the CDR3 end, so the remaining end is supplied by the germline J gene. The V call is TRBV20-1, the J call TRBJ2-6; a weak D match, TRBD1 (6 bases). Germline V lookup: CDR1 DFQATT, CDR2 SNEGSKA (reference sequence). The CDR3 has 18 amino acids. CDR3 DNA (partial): TGCAGTGCTAGAGATACAGGGCATCCACTCTCTGGGGGCAACGTC. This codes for CSARDTGHPLSGGNV. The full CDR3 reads CSARDTGHPLSGGNVLTF.

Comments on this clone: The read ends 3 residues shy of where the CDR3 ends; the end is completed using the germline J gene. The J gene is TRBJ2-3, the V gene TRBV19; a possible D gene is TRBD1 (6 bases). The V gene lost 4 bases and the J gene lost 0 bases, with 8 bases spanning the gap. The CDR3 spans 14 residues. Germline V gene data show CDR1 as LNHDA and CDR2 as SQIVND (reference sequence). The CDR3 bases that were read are TGTGCCAGTAGTAGGACAGTTAGCACAGATACG. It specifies CASSRTVSTDT. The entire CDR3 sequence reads CASSRTVSTDTQYF.

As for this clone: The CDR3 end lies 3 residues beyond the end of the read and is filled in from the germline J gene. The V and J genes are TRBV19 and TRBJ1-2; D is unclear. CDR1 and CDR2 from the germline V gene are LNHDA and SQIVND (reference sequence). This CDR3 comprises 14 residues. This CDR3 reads CASSIVNPSGGYTF. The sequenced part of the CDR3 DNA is TGTGCCAGTAGTATAGTAAACCCCTCAGGAGGC. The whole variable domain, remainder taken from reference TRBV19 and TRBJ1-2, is DGGITQSPKYLFRKEGQNVTLSCEQNLNHDAMYWYRQDPGQGLRLIYYSQIVNDFQKGDIAEGYSVSREKKESFPLTVTSAQKNPTAFYLCASSIVNPSGGYTFGSGTRLTVV.

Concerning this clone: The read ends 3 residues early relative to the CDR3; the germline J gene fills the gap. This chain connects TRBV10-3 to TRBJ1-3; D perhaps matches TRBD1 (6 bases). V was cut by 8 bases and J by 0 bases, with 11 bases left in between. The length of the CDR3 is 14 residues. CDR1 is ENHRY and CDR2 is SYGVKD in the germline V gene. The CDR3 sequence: CAIGLDSSGNTIYF. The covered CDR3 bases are TGTGCCATCGGGCTGGACAGCTCTGGAAACACC.

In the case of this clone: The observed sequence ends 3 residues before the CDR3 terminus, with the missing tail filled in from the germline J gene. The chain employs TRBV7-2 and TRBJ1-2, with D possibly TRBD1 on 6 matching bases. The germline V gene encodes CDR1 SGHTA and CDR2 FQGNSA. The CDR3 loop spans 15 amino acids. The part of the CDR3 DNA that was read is TGTGCCAGCAGCCCCGGGGGGGCGGGGGATTACGAC. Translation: CASSPGGAGDYD. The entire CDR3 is CASSPGGAGDYDYTF.

CDR3 DNA, as far as it was read: TGTGCCAGCAGCTTAGGATCAGGGGGTGGC. Its protein is CASSLGSGGG. The CDR3, in full, reads CASSLGSGGGYTF. This chain links TRBV7-9 with TRBJ1-2, with TRBD1 matching over 7 bases. The CDR3 is cut off 3 residues early in the read; its end comes from the germline J gene. The CDR3 is 13 residues long. Per germline, CDR1 SEHNR and CDR2 FQNEAQ (reference sequence). The V segment lost 1 base and the J segment 7 bases; nucleotides outside the gene matches: 3. Based on the CDR3 plus reference TRBV7-9 and TRBJ1-2, the full variable domain is DTGVSQNPRHKITKRGQNVTFRCDPISEHNRLYWYRQTLGQGPEFLTYFQNEAQLEKSRLLSDRFSAERPKGSFSTLEIQRTEQGDSAMYLCASSLGSGGGYTFGSGTRLTVV.

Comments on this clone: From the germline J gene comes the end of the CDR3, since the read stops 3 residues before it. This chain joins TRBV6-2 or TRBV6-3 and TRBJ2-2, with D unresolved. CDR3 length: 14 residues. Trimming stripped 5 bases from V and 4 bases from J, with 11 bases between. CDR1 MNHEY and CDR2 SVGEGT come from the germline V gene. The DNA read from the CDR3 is TGTGCCAGCAGTGCCATAGCTTCCACCGGGGAG. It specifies CASSAIASTGE. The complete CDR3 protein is CASSAIASTGELFF.

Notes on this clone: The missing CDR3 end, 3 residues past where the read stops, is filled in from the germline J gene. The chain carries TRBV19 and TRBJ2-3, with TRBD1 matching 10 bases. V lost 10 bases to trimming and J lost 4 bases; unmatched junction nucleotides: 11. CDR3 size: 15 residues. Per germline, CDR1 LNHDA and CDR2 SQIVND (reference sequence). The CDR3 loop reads CATKPSGTGADTQYF. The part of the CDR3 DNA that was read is TGTGCCACCAAACCGTCTGGGACAGGGGCAGATACG.

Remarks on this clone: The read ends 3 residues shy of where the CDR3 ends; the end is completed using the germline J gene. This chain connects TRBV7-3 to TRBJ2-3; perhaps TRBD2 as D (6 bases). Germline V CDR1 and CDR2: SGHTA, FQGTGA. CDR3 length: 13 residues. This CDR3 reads CASSIGWGETQYF. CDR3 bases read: TGTGCCAGCAGCATAGGGTGGGGGGAGACG.

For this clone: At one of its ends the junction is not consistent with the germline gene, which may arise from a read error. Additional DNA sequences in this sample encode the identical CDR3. The DNA read from the CDR3 is TGTGCCAGTAGTTACTCGATGGCTAGCGGGGGACCG. Protein sequence: CASSYSMASGGP. From start to end, the CDR3 is CASSYSMASGGPQYF. The chain is built from TRBV6-2 or TRBV6-3 and TRBJ2-3; TRBD2 agrees at 10 bases. The read ends 3 residues early relative to the CDR3; the germline J gene fills the gap. CDR1 MNHEY and CDR2 SVGEGT come from the germline V gene. The CDR3 is 15 residues long.

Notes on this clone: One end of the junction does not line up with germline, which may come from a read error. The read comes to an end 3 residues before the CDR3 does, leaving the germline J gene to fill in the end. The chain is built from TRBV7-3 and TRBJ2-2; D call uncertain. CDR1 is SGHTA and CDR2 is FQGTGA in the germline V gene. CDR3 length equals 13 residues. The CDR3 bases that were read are TGTGCCAGCAGCCTAACCTATCCCGGGGAG. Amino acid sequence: CASSLTYPGE. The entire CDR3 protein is CASSLTYPGELFF.

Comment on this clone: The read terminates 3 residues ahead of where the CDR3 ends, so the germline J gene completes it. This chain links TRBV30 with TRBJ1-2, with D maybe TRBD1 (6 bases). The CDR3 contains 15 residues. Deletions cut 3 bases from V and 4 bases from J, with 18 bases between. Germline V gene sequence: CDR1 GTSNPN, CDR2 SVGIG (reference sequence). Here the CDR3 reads CAWSGPDRPVYGYTF. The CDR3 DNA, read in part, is TGTGCCTGGAGCGGCCCCGACAGGCCGGTCTATGGC.